The 4 T cell receptor beta chains below were found in one sample sequenced in a study of T-cell memory formation after mild COVID-19 (dated by TCRdb to 2020 to 2022). The method was 5' RACE. Sequencing took place on an Illumina NovaSeq 6000. Clones were called with MiXCR by TCRdb after fastp trimmed the public reads at Q25, and only in-frame beta chains were retained. Each CDR3 protein appears once, grouped with its most common genes and DNA. This sample lists roughly 610,000 distinct CDR3 sequences; around 16% were detected once. About 8.6% of the sample comes from the top ten. Sequencing input: PBMCs or a T cell subset sorted from them (not recorded which). The source is an adult woman who had mild COVID-19 (a few samples of this study predate the infection). The sample titles of this study are shuffled in the database, so cell type and time point are left out; the donor was told from shared clones.

This clonotype occurred a few times. The chain combines TRBV24-1 with TRBJ2-1; 8 bases are a match to TRBD2. Germline assignment: CDR1 KGHDR and CDR2 SFDVKD. The CDR3 is made up of 16 amino acids. The V and J ends lost 0 bases and 8 bases, in that order; junction bases with no gene match: 8. CDR3 amino acids: CATSDLTGRAVDEQFF. DNA of the CDR3: TGTGCCACCAGTGATTTGACCGGGAGGGCCGTCGATGAGCAGTTCTTC.

This clonotype came up many times. This chain connects TRBV4-1 to TRBJ2-3, with D perhaps matching TRBD1 or TRBD2 (6 bases each). V shed 0 bases and J shed 2 bases, with 15 bases lying between them. This CDR3 is built from 17 residues. Germline V CDR1 and CDR2: MGHRA, YSYEKL. CDR3 region: CASSQDGLRGDTDTQYF. CDR3 nucleotide sequence: TGCGCCAGCAGCCAAGATGGGTTGAGGGGGGACACAGATACGCAGTATTTT.

This clonotype was detected a few times. This rearrangement joins TRBV11-2 to TRBJ2-3, with 7 bases identical to TRBD1. This CDR3 contains 15 residues. CDR1 is SGHAT and CDR2 is FQNNGV in the germline V gene. Trimming at V came to 4 bases and at J to 2 bases, leaving 6 bases not matched to a gene. The CDR3 is CASSSSGTVTDTQYF. As DNA, the CDR3 is TGTGCCAGCAGCTCCTCTGGGACAGTCACAGATACGCAGTATTTT.

This clonotype was seen a handful of times. The rearrangement joins TRBV12-3 or TRBV12-4 to TRBJ2-7, with 9 nucleotides matching TRBD1. J was trimmed by 4 bases and V by 5 bases; bases with no gene match: 6. The CDR3 is made up of 14 amino acids. CDR3 region: CASSTGTGMYEQYF. CDR3 DNA sequence: TGTGCCAGCAGTACCGGGACAGGGATGTACGAGCAGTACTTC.